A selection of T cell receptor beta chains follows, all from one sample in a study of blood T cell repertoires in COVID-19. The data were produced by immunoSEQ multiplex PCR, yet TCRdb's version contains in-frame clones alone and is incomplete. The sample has under 300,000 clones, nearly 90% seen once; the top ten hold just under 0.8%. The source material was peripheral blood. Every receptor here comes from a woman in her twenties or thirties with acute or convalescent COVID-19. The conserved cysteine and the conserved F or W are not part of the CDR3 here.

j_gene: TRBJ1-1; v_gene: TRBV5-1; CDR3aa: ASSWGQSNTEAF
j_gene: TRBJ1-1; v_gene: TRBV6-5; CDR3aa: ASRLQENTEAF
j_gene: TRBJ2-6; v_gene: TRBV7-7; CDR3aa: ASSPQGAGSGANVLT
j_gene: TRBJ1-3; v_gene: TRBV30; CDR3aa: AWTIPSGNTIY
j_gene: TRBJ2-1; v_gene: TRBV5-1; CDR3aa: ASSTVNRDNEQF
j_gene: TRBJ1-5; v_gene: TRBV12-3/TRBV12-4; CDR3aa: ASRAGGRQPQH
j_gene: TRBJ2-4; v_gene: TRBV4-3; CDR3aa: ASSQDAGAGDIQY
j_gene: TRBJ1-2; v_gene: TRBV6-1; CDR3aa: ASSDFDTDPDT
j_gene: TRBJ1-1; v_gene: TRBV6-2/TRBV6-3; CDR3aa: ASSDPPGTGEAF
j_gene: TRBJ1-5; v_gene: TRBV30; CDR3aa: AWSPMPITGEDQPQH
j_gene: TRBJ2-7; v_gene: TRBV11-3; CDR3aa: ASSLYGSRHEQY
j_gene: TRBJ1-3; v_gene: TRBV10-3; CDR3aa: AISEGRSGNTIY
j_gene: TRBJ2-7; v_gene: TRBV7-2; CDR3aa: ASSFGGSSYEQY
j_gene: TRBJ1-4; v_gene: TRBV19; CDR3aa: ASSLARGSGEKLF
j_gene: TRBJ2-7; v_gene: TRBV20-1; CDR3aa: SASPGLVSYEQY
j_gene: TRBJ2-5; v_gene: TRBV7-9; CDR3aa: ASSLGEQGRETQY
j_gene: TRBJ2-5; v_gene: TRBV9; CDR3aa: ASSVQTSGSQY
j_gene: TRBJ2-2; v_gene: TRBV11-2; CDR3aa: ASSWSRRGGELF